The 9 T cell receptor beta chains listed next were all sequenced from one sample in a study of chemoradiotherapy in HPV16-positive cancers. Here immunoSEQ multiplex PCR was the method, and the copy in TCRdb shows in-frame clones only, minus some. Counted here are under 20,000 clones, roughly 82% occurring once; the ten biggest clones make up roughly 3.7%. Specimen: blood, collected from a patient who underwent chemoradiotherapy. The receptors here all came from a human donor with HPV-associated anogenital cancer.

CDR3 amino acids: CASGEGGLTDTQYF. The CDR3 nucleotides read TGCGCCAGCGGGGAGGGCGGCCTCACAGATACGCAGTATTTT. The chain uses TRBV10-2 and TRBJ2-3, with TRBD2 matching over 7 bases. The CDR3 is 14 residues long. J lost 2 bases, V lost 8 bases, and 7 bases had no gene match. Germline V CDR1 and CDR2: WSHSY, SAAADI.

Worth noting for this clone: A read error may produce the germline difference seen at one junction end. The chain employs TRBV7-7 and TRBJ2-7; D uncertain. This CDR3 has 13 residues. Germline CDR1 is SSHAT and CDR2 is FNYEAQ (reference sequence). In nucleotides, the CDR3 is TGTGCTAGCAGCCCCGACTCTGGTTACGAGCAGTACTTC. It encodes CASSPDSGYEQYF.

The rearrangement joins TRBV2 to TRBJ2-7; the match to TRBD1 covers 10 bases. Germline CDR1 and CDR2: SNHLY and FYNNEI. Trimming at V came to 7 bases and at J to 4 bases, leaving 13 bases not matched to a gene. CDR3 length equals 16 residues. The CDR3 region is CASTAHPPGQGYEQYF. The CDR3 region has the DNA TGTGCCAGCACGGCCCATCCCCCGGGACAGGGGTACGAGCAGTACTTC.

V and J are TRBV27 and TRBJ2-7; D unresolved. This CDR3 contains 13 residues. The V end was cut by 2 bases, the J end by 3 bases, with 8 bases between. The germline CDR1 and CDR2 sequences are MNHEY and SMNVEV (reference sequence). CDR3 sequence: CASSLGTHYEQYF. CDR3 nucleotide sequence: TGTGCCAGCAGTTTAGGCACGCACTACGAGCAGTACTTC.

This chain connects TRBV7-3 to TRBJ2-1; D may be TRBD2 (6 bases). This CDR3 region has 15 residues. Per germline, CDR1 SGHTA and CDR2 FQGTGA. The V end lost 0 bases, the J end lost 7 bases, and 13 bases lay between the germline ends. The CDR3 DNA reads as TGTGCCAGCAGCTTAACCGGGAGTAGGGAAAATGAGCAGTTCTTC. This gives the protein CASSLTGSRENEQFF. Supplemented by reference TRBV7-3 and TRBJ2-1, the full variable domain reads GAGVSQTPSNKVTEKGKYVELRCDPISGHTALYWYRQSLGQGPEFLIYFQGTGAADDSGLPNDRFFAVRPEGSVSTLKIQRTERGDSAVYLCASSLTGSRENEQFFGPGTRLTVL.

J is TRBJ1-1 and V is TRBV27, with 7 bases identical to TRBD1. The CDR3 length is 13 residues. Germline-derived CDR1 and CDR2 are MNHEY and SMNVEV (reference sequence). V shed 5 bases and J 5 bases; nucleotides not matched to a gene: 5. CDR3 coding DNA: TGTGCCAGCAGTCGACAGGGTTTAACTGAAGCTTTCTTT. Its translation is CASSRQGLTEAFF.

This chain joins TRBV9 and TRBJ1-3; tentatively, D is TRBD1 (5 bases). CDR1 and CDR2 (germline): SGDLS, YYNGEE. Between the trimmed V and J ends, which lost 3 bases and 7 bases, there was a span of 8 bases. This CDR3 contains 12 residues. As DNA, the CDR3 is TGTGCCAGCAGCGGGAACAGGAACACCATATATTTT. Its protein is CASSGNRNTIYF.

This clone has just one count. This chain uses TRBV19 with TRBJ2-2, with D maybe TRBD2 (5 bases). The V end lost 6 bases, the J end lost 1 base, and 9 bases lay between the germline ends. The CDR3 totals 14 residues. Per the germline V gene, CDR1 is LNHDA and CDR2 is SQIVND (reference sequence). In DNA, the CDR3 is TGTGCCAGTAGAAATGAGGGGAACACCGGGGAGCTGTTTTTT. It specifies CASRNEGNTGELFF.

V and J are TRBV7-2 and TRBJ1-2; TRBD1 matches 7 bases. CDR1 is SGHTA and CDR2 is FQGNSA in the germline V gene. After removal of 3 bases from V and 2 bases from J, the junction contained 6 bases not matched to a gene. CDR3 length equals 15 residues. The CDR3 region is CASSFTGEPNYGYTF. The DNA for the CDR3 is TGTGCCAGCAGCTTTACAGGGGAACCAAACTATGGCTACACCTTC. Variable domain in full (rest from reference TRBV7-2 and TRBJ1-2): GAGVSQSPSNKVTEKGKDVELRCDPISGHTALYWYRQSLGQGLEFLIYFQGNSAPDKSGLPSDRFSAERTGGSVSTLTIQRTQQEDSAVYLCASSFTGEPNYGYTFGSGTRLTVV.